This T cell receptor (beta chain) stems from a study of blood T cell repertoires in COVID-19. About the study: COVID-19 samples from acute and convalescent phases originated in the United States, Italy and Spain. The cDNA or gDNA used as material had been derived from T cells, B-cell-depleted T cells, or PBMCs.

This clone was seen only once. In the original workflow: Reference gene primer amplification yielded estimated nucleated cell counts. Sequenced by immunoSEQ multiplex PCR; TCRdb stores in-frame clones only, minus some. D and trimming were read from the DNA, whereas the V and J calls and clone size are those reported in that table. The sample records a few hundred thousand clones, around 89% being singletons. Per the germline V gene, CDR1 is LGHNA and CDR2 is YSLEER. V shed 2 bases and J 3 bases; nucleotides not matched to a gene: 5. This CDR3 region has 16 residues. This chain uses TRBV4-3 with TRBJ2-2, with 8 positions matching TRBD2. The source is a man aged 40-55 years with acute or convalescent COVID-19. The sample was peripheral blood. The CDR3 loop is CASSQRGGDDTGELFF. DNA of the CDR3: TGCGCCAGCAGCCAACGGGGGGGCGATGACACCGGGGAGCTGTTTTTT.